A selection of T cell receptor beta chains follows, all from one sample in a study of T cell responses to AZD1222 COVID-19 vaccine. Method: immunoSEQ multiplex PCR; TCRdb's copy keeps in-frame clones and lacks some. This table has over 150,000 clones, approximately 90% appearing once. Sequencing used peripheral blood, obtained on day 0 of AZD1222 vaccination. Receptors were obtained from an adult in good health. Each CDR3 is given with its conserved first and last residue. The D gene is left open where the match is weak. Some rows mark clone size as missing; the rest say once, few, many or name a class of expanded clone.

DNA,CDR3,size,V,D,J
TGTGCCAGCTCGGATGGAAACACCATATATTTT,CASSDGNTIYF,once,TRBV6-6,-,TRBJ1-3
TGTGCCAGCAGCCAGGGACTAGCGGTCGCAGATACGCAGTATTTT,CASSQGLAVADTQYF,-,TRBV3-1/TRBV3-2,TRBD2,TRBJ2-3
TGTGCCAGCAGCCTGCATGCGGGCTCTGGAAACACCATATATTTT,CASSLHAGSGNTIYF,-,TRBV7-3,-,TRBJ1-3
TGTGCCAGCAGCTTATCCGGGGCCTACGAGCAGTACTTC,CASSLSGAYEQYF,-,TRBV7-9,-,TRBJ2-7
TGCGCCAGCAGCTTGAGCGGAATCAATGAAAAACTGTTTTTT,CASSLSGINEKLFF,-,TRBV5-1,-,TRBJ1-4
TGTGCCAGCAGCTTAGATCTCGGGGCCACTGAAGCTTTCTTT,CASSLDLGATEAFF,-,TRBV7-2,-,TRBJ1-1
TGTGCCACCAGCAGGACGGACAGGGGGCTCTATGGCTACACCTTC,CATSRTDRGLYGYTF,-,TRBV15,TRBD1,TRBJ1-2
TGTGCCAGTAGTATTTCCTATACCGGGACACTTTCCTACAATGAGCAGTTCTTC,CASSISYTGTLSYNEQFF,-,TRBV19,-,TRBJ2-1
TGTGCCAGCGGACAGGGTATTGGAAACACCATATATTTT,CASGQGIGNTIYF,-,TRBV6-6,TRBD1,TRBJ1-3
TGTGCCACCAGTCCTCGGACAGGAACAGAGACCCAGTACTTC,CATSPRTGTETQYF,-,TRBV15,TRBD1,TRBJ2-5
TGTGCCAGCAGTTACGGGACACGCTACGAGCAGTACTTC,CASSYGTRYEQYF,-,TRBV2,-,TRBJ2-7
TGTGCCAGCAGCAAGGGACCGAGGAACTATGGCTACACCTTC,CASSKGPRNYGYTF,-,TRBV5-6,-,TRBJ1-2
TGCGCCAGCAGCATTTTAGCGGGATCGGGCTACGAGCAGTACTTC,CASSILAGSGYEQYF,-,TRBV5-1,TRBD2,TRBJ2-7
TGCAGTGCTAGAAACACCGGGGAGCTGTTTTTT,CSARNTGELFF,-,TRBV20-1,-,TRBJ2-2
TGTGCCAGCTCCCCAAATGCGCCCAAGACCTCTGGAAACACCATATATTTT,CASSPNAPKTSGNTIYF,-,TRBV18,-,TRBJ1-3
TGCAGTGCCCAAAAGGGCTACGAGCAGTACTTC,CSAQKGYEQYF,-,TRBV20-1,-,TRBJ2-7
TGTGCCAGCAGCCGACAGACAGGGTGGAATTCACCCCTCCACTTT,CASSRQTGWNSPLHF,-,TRBV5-6,TRBD1,TRBJ1-6
TGTGCCACCAGCAGAGATAATCAAGACACCATATATTTT,CATSRDNQDTIYF,few,TRBV15,-,TRBJ1-3
TGTGCCAGCAGTCTCTTAGCTGCGAGGGACCTTAACTATGGCTACACCTTC,CASSLLAARDLNYGYTF,-,TRBV28,-,TRBJ1-2
TGTGCCAGTAGTATGGAGGCCCCTTGGAATGAGCAGTTCTTC,CASSMEAPWNEQFF,-,TRBV19,-,TRBJ2-1
TGCAGTGCTAGGGAACACGAGACCCAGTACTTC,CSAREHETQYF,once,TRBV20-1,-,TRBJ2-5
TGTGCCAGCAGCTTGTATGGACAGGGACAGCCCCAGCATTTT,CASSLYGQGQPQHF,-,TRBV5-4,TRBD1,TRBJ1-5
TGTGCCAGCAGCAGGGGTTCGTACGATGGCTACACCTTC,CASSRGSYDGYTF,-,TRBV14,-,TRBJ1-2
TGCGCCAGCAGCTTGTCCTCGTTTCCCAGTACCAATGAGCAGTTCTTC,CASSLSSFPSTNEQFF,-,TRBV5-1,-,TRBJ2-1
TGTGCCAGCAGCCCGGGGGGAGCCCGTCGGGCCTACGAGCAGTACTTC,CASSPGGARRAYEQYF,-,TRBV5-4,TRBD2,TRBJ2-7
TGTGCCAGCAGTGTGACAGCGAACACCGGGGAGCTGTTTTTT,CASSVTANTGELFF,once,TRBV2,-,TRBJ2-2
TGTGCCAGCAGCCAAGAGGTGGGGATACGCTACGAGCAGTACTTC,CASSQEVGIRYEQYF,-,TRBV7-9,-,TRBJ2-7
TGTGCCAGCAGTTTACCTCGCCAGGGGGCGAGGGAAAAACTGTTTTTT,CASSLPRQGAREKLFF,-,TRBV28,TRBD1,TRBJ1-4
TGTGCCAGCTCACAAGACAACACCGGGGAGCTGTTTTTT,CASSQDNTGELFF,few,TRBV18,-,TRBJ2-2
TGTGCCAGCAGTATCTGGACAGGCCACGGGGAGCAGTACTTC,CASSIWTGHGEQYF,-,TRBV7-9,TRBD1,TRBJ2-7
TGCGCCAGCAGCCTAGAACGGGACACTGGAAACACCATATATTTT,CASSLERDTGNTIYF,once,TRBV10-1,-,TRBJ1-3
TGTGCCAGCAGCCCTAGCGGGAGGGTAAGCTACGAGCAGTACTTC,CASSPSGRVSYEQYF,-,TRBV7-2,TRBD2,TRBJ2-7
TGTGCCAGCAGCTCCGGGACCAGGGAGACCCAGTACTTC,CASSSGTRETQYF,-,TRBV7-3,-,TRBJ2-5
TGTGCTAGCAGCTTGCAGAACCAAGAGACCCAGTACTTC,CASSLQNQETQYF,-,TRBV7-7,-,TRBJ2-5
TGCGCCAGCAGCGATAAGGACGGTTCCTATGGCTACACCTTC,CASSDKDGSYGYTF,-,TRBV5-1,-,TRBJ1-2
TGTGCCAGCAGCGTAGGGACGACAGAAACTAATGAAAAACTGTTTTTT,CASSVGTTETNEKLFF,-,TRBV5-5,-,TRBJ1-4
TGTGCCACCAGTGACTATGGGACGGCTAACTATGGCTACACCTTC,CATSDYGTANYGYTF,-,TRBV24-1,-,TRBJ1-2
TGTGCCAGCAGTTCCTCGGGAGGCACAGATACGCAGTATTTT,CASSSSGGTDTQYF,-,TRBV6-5,-,TRBJ2-3
TGTGCCAGCAGCTTAGGGCACTCCACCTACGAGCAGTACTTC,CASSLGHSTYEQYF,-,TRBV11-2,-,TRBJ2-7
TGTGCCAGCAGGGAAACCCCTGATCAGCCCCAGCATTTT,CASRETPDQPQHF,-,TRBV2,-,TRBJ1-5
TGTGCCAGCAGCTCCCTGGGTTCGGGAAACACCATATATTTT,CASSSLGSGNTIYF,-,TRBV6-5,-,TRBJ1-3
TGTGCCAGCAGAGGGGACACCAACTACGAGCAGTACTTC,CASRGDTNYEQYF,few,TRBV25-1,-,TRBJ2-7
TGTGCCAGCAGTGACCCTGGGGGGTCCCCAACTAATGAAAAACTGTTTTTT,CASSDPGGSPTNEKLFF,-,TRBV6-1,-,TRBJ1-4
TGTGCCAGCAGTCTAACCGGGACACCTTGGAGCTCCTATAATTCACCCCTCCACTTT,CASSLTGTPWSSYNSPLHF,-,TRBV28,-,TRBJ1-6